This TCR beta chain was captured by sequencing in a study of cytomegalovirus exposure and HLA in healthy donors. The germline CDR1 and CDR2 sequences are GTSNPN and SVGIG (reference sequence). The CDR3 loop spans 11 amino acids. Comment on this clone: The junction and the germline gene differ at one end; a read error may be behind it.

PCR amplification relied on 60 Vbeta primers (plus 13 Jbeta primers). The data were produced by immunoSEQ multiplex PCR, yet TCRdb's version contains in-frame clones alone and is incomplete. The data hold 100,000 to 150,000 clones, with around three quarters observed a single time. The sequenced sample consisted of PBMCs. The chain couples TRBV30 to TRBJ1-2; 8 nucleotides line up with TRBD1. The TCR was taken from a woman aged 45-60 years in good health and CMV-seronegative. The CDR3 nucleotides are TGTGCCTGGACAGGGGGCTCTGGCTACCCCTTC. Translated: CAWTGGSGYPF.